Listed here are 9 T cell receptor beta chains from one sample, sequenced in a study of blood T cell repertoires in COVID-19. Data came from immunoSEQ multiplex PCR; TCRdb stores just in-frame clones and leaves some out. The table records roughly 50,000 clones, around 92% of them present only once. The sample consisted of peripheral blood. Receptors originate from a human donor in a cohort sampled during active COVID-19.

This clone was counted a single time. The chain joins TRBV7-6 to TRBJ1-3, with D unclear. Germline V gives CDR1 SGHVS, CDR2 FNYEAQ. Trimming shortened V by 5 bases and J by 0 bases, and 14 bases separated the two germline ends. The CDR3 has 16 amino acids. The CDR3 region is CASSPTAAHSGNTIYF. In DNA form, the CDR3 reads TGTGCCAGCAGCCCTACAGCTGCACACTCTGGAAACACCATATATTTT.

This CDR3 reads CASSPLGGTGGLPLHF. Written as DNA, the CDR3 is TGTGCCAGTAGTCCCCTGGGAGGGACAGGGGGCTTACCCCTCCACTTT. The V and J genes are TRBV19 and TRBJ1-6; TRBD1 matches 12 bases. The J segment lost 12 bases and the V segment lost 5 bases, leaving 11 bases of the junction unmatched. CDR1 LNHDA and CDR2 SQIVND come from the germline V gene (reference sequence). The CDR3 runs 16 residues.

This clone was found a few times. V is TRBV7-2 and J is TRBJ1-5; maybe TRBD1 (5 bases). Germline V gene lookup returns CDR1 SGHTA and CDR2 FQGNSA. The CDR3 is 13 residues long. Trimming stripped 5 bases from V and 3 bases from J, with 8 bases between. The CDR3 region is CASSPDNNQPQHF. Written as DNA, the CDR3 is TGTGCCAGCAGCCCGGACAACAATCAGCCCCAGCATTTT.

The V and J genes are TRBV4-2 and TRBJ2-5, with 8 bases lining up with TRBD2. The CDR3 consists of 16 residues. Germline CDR1 is LGHNA and CDR2 is YNFKEQ. V was pared by 4 bases and J by 3 bases, with 10 bases of the junction left unmatched. DNA for the CDR3: TGTGCCAGCAGCCGAGGACACGGGGGGGCCGAAGAGACCCAGTACTTC. As protein: CASSRGHGGAEETQYF.

The chain recombines TRBV5-1 with TRBJ2-3; 7 nucleotides match TRBD1. Trimming removed 4 bases from V and 4 bases from J; junction bases left unmatched: 9. Germline CDR1 and CDR2: SGHRS and YFSETQ. The CDR3 covers 15 residues. The CDR3 region has the DNA TGCGCCAGCAGCCTAACAGGGGTGGTACCAGATACGCAGTATTTT. It specifies CASSLTGVVPDTQYF.

This clone was seen just once. The rearrangement joins TRBV4-2 to TRBJ1-1, with D possibly matching TRBD1 (6 bases). The CDR3 totals 14 residues. Looked up from germline, CDR1 is LGHNA and CDR2 is YNFKEQ. With 4 bases removed from V and 1 base from J, the gap between germline ends came to 10 bases. The CDR3 reads CASSPDRKNTEAFF. The CDR3 nucleotides are TGTGCCAGCAGCCCGGACAGAAAGAACACTGAAGCTTTCTTT.

This clone was recorded a few times. The J gene is TRBJ1-1, the V gene TRBV7-9; the D gene is possibly TRBD1 (6 bases). CDR3 length: 16 residues. The germline gives CDR1 SEHNR, CDR2 FQNEAQ (reference sequence). The V gene lost 5 bases and the J gene lost 4 bases, with 20 bases spanning the gap. This CDR3 is CASSHPPLQGGTEAFF. DNA for the CDR3: TGTGCCAGCAGCCACCCCCCACTACAGGGTGGCACTGAAGCTTTCTTT.

This clone was observed a single time. The CDR3 DNA is TGTGCCAGCAGCCCGGGGGGGGGACAGACCTACGAGCAGTACTTC. Translating it yields CASSPGGGQTYEQYF. The chain links TRBV2 to TRBJ2-7, with TRBD2 as a possible D gene (8 bases). V was cut by 6 bases and J by 2 bases, with 17 bases left in between. The CDR3 is 15 amino acids. Germline V gene lookup returns CDR1 SNHLY and CDR2 FYNNEI.

Only one count was recorded for this clone. The V gene is TRBV18, the J gene TRBJ2-7; D is ambiguous. Trimming left V 3 bases short and J 3 bases short, with 15 bases between. The CDR3 is 15 amino acids. Germline V gene sequence: CDR1 KGHSH, CDR2 LQKENI. In nucleotides, the CDR3 is TGTGCCAGCTCACCGGCCCCCGGTGGGCTCTACGAGCAGTACTTC. This sequence encodes CASSPAPGGLYEQYF.